This TCR beta chain was sequenced during a study of Ad26.COV2.S vaccination and SARS-CoV-2 variants. Treatment in this sample: 15 to 20 received Ad26.COV2.S at low or high dose, single or two shots; 5 received placebo; per-sample allocation not given. Sampling was performed 63 days after the first vaccine or placebo injection. Germline-derived CDR1 and CDR2 are SEHNR and FQNEAQ (reference sequence). The CDR3 consists of 14 residues. V lost 5 bases and J lost 5, with 15 bases in between. Some clones are missing from TCRdb's copy, which holds only in-frame ones; the method was immunoSEQ multiplex PCR. In the table there are 300,000 to 400,000 clones, around 90% of which are singletons.

The V and J genes are TRBV7-9 and TRBJ1-1; TRBD1 is a possible D gene (6 bases). Sequences were derived from peripheral blood, sampled in a trial of Ad26.COV2.S vaccine versus placebo. This clonotype was sampled from a person aged 18-65 years who received the Ad26.COV2.S COVID-19 vaccine or a placebo. CDR3 region: CASSPNREKTEAFF. The CDR3 nucleotides read TGTGCCAGCAGCCCAAACAGGGAAAAGACTGAAGCTTTCTTT.